Here is one TCR beta chain with its context. Clones were read by immunoSEQ multiplex PCR, and TCRdb kept only the in-frame ones, dropping some. The sample lists some 74,000 clones, around 90% occurring once. These data come from a study of T cell responses to AZD1222 COVID-19 vaccine. The TCR was taken from an adult who received the AZD1222 COVID-19 vaccine. Sequences were derived from peripheral blood, sampled 28 days after the second AZD1222 dose.

The CDR3 is CASSLLQVGSHNSPLHF. In DNA form, the CDR3 reads TGTGCCAGCAGCTTGCTTCAAGTCGGGAGTCATAATTCACCCCTCCACTTT. The genes are TRBV5-8 and TRBJ1-6; D gene uncertain. This CDR3 has 17 amino acids. Germline CDR1 and CDR2: SGHTS and YDEGEE. V was trimmed by 1 base and J by 5 bases, leaving 16 bases between them.